This entry features one T cell receptor beta chain sequence. Antigen specificity is unknown. This entry belongs to a study of blood T cells in healthy people across ages. Overall study results and limits: A conclusive naive versus antigen-experienced comparison was prevented by the unsorted PBMCs.

The germline V gene encodes CDR1 DFQATT and CDR2 SNEGSKA (reference sequence). V trimming: 1 base; J trimming: 0 bases; junction bases outside the gene matches: 3. The CDR3 is 14 residues long. A second about 6 to 12 cycle PCR used barcoded and J-beta primers. The template-switch adaptor was a 5' adaptor with 12 random nucleotides. It tagged each cDNA molecule. TCRdb fed the 5' RACE reads into MiXCR, producing one record per CDR3 protein. The sample holds over 600,000 distinct CDR3 sequences, around 38% seen once. The sequence was obtained from a man older than 75 in good health. The chain combines TRBV20-1 with TRBJ2-7, with 7 bases matching TRBD1. Sequencing input: blood. For the CDR3, the DNA is TGCAGTGCTAGAGGGGACAGTAGCTCCTACGAGCAGTACTTC. Translation: CSARGDSSSYEQYF.